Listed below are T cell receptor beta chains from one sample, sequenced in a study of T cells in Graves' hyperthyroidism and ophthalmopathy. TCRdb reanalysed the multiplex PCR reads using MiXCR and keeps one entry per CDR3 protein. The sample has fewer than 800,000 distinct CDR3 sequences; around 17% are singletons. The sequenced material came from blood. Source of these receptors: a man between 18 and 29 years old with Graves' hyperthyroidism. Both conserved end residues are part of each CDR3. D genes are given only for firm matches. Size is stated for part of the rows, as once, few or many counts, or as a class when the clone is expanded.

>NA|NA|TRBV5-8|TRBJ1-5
CASSLKIRTAFQPQHF
TGTGCCAGCAGCTTGAAAATCCGGACGGCTTTCCAGCCCCAGCATTTT
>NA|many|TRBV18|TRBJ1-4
CASSRRRAATNEKLFF
TGTGCCAGCTCACGCCGACGGGCGGCAACTAATGAAAAACTGTTTTTT
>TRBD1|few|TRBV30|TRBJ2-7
CACLTGGHEQYF
TGTGCCTGCCTGACAGGGGGCCACGAGCAGTACTTC
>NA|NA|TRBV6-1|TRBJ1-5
CASRTGGTLSNQPQHF
TGTGCCAGCAGAACGGGGGGGACACTTAGCAATCAGCCCCAGCATTTT
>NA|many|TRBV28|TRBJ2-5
CASSSRETQYF
TGTGCCAGCAGCTCTAGGGAGACCCAGTACTTC
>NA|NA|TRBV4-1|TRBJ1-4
CASRTEFWGFNGNEKLFF
TGCGCCAGCAGAACAGAGTTTTGGGGTTTCAACGGTAATGAAAAACTGTTTTTT
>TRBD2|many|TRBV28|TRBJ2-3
CASSFSSGGADTQYF
TGTGCCAGCAGTTTCTCGTCGGGAGGGGCAGATACGCAGTATTTT
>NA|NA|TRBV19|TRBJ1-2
CASSKPDFLGYTF
TGTGCCAGTAGTAAGCCGGACTTTCTTGGCTACACCTTC
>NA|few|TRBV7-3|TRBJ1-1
CASSLDSSGTEAFF
TGTGCCAGCAGCTTAGACAGTAGCGGGACTGAAGCTTTCTTT
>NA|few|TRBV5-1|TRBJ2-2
CASSLGARRTGELFF
TGCGCCAGCAGCTTGGGGGCTCGGAGAACCGGGGAGCTGTTTTTT
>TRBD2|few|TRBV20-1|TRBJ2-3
CSASTSGGASDTQYF
TGCAGTGCTAGTACGAGCGGGGGTGCGTCAGATACGCAGTATTTT
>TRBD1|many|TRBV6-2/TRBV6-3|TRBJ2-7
CASSLRGTGVREQYF
TGTGCCAGCAGTCTGCGCGGGACAGGGGTACGCGAGCAGTACTTC
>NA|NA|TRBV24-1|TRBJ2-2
CATSDAFTGELFF
TGTGCCACCAGTGACGCTTTCACCGGGGAGCTGTTTTTT
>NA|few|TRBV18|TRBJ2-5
CASSPPGSRETQYF
TGTGCCAGCTCACCACCGGGGTCGAGGGAGACCCAGTACTTC
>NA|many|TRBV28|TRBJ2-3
CASSLRSRERSTDTQYF
TGTGCCAGCAGTTTAAGGTCGAGGGAACGGAGCACAGATACGCAGTATTTT
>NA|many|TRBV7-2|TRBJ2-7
CASSPSSNYEQYF
TGTGCCAGCAGCCCGTCCAGTAACTACGAGCAGTACTTC